One and the same sample provided the 8 T cell receptor beta chains below, sequenced in a study of blood T cells in healthy people across ages. Combining a sample-barcoded 5' primer with a J-beta primer mix, a second PCR ran for 7 to 11 cycles. TCRdb ran MiXCR on the 5' RACE reads and lists one entry per CDR3 protein. The sample lists around 780,000 distinct CDR3 sequences; more than 25% were seen once. These same records also appear under a second study, on T cells of mothers and their children.

Material: blood. The receptors here all came from a boy aged 5-17 years in good health.

This clonotype was found many times. The rearrangement uses TRBV28 and TRBJ2-7, with 10 bases identical to TRBD2. V lost 6 bases to trimming and J lost 3 bases; unmatched junction nucleotides: 5. Germline V lookup: CDR1 MDHEN, CDR2 SYDVKM. The CDR3 contains 14 residues. CDR3 protein: CASRSGGGSYEQYF. In nucleotides, the CDR3 is TGTGCCAGCAGAAGCGGGGGGGGGAGCTACGAGCAGTACTTC.

This clonotype occurred a few times. The chain has TRBV4-1 and TRBJ1-4; D not certain. Germline-derived CDR1 and CDR2 are MGHRA and YSYEKL. The CDR3 runs to 16 residues. The ends were cut back, 4 bases at V and 8 bases at J, with 20 bases in the middle. The CDR3 here is CASSPLQGGKEEKLFF. As DNA, the CDR3 is TGCGCCAGCAGCCCCCTCCAAGGAGGGAAGGAAGAAAAACTGTTTTTT.

V gene TRBV6-1 combines with J gene TRBJ2-7, with D hard to call. Per germline, CDR1 MNHNS and CDR2 SASEGT. Trimming took off 7 bases at V and 1 base at J, with 2 bases between the two ends. This CDR3 contains 10 residues. CDR3 DNA: TGTGCCAGCACATCCTACGAGCAGTACTTC. It yields the protein CASTSYEQYF.

This clonotype was seen ten or more times. The chain is built from TRBV9 and TRBJ2-6, with D perhaps matching TRBD1 or TRBD2 (5 bases each). This CDR3 region has 16 residues. Per germline, CDR1 SGDLS and CDR2 YYNGEE. V lost 0 bases, J lost 4 bases, and 11 bases lay in between. Here the CDR3 reads CASSVDGARGANVLTF. CDR3 in DNA: TGTGCCAGCAGCGTAGACGGGGCGCGAGGGGCCAACGTCCTGACTTTC.

This chain's CDR3 is CASHRRGGPEQFF. Here the CDR3 DNA reads TGTGCCAGCCATCGCCGCGGGGGGCCTGAGCAGTTCTTC. The chain has TRBV6-5 and TRBJ2-1; 8 nucleotides line up with TRBD2. The CDR3 has 13 residues. CDR1 is MNHEY, CDR2 SVGAGI, per germline. V dropped 8 bases and J dropped 9; count of bases not matched to a gene: 9.

The J gene is TRBJ1-1, the V gene TRBV29-1; D is uncertain. The V gene's germline CDR1 is SQVTM and CDR2 ANQGSEA. Trimming took 8 bases from V and 5 from J, leaving 18 bases between them. The CDR3 has 13 amino acids. CDR3 sequence: CSLTGPGGTEAFF. The CDR3 DNA follows: TGCAGCCTAACCGGCCCGGGTGGGACTGAAGCTTTCTTT.

This chain links TRBV7-2 with TRBJ2-3; D possibly corresponds to TRBD2 (6 bases). Judging by the DNA end, TRBJ2-5 fits better; the J call may be wrong. Looked up from germline, CDR1 is SGHTA and CDR2 is FQGNSA. The CDR3 is 15 amino acids. CDR3 in DNA: TGTGCCAGCATAAAACTCCGGGACTCAGGGGAGACCCAGTACTTC. Translation: CASIKLRDSGETQYF.

V usage is TRBV6-6 and J usage is TRBJ2-3; 10 bases fit TRBD2. Per germline, CDR1 MNHNY and CDR2 SVGAGI (reference sequence). The CDR3 has 16 residues. V dropped 5 bases and J dropped 2; count of bases not matched to a gene: 7. The CDR3 coding sequence is TGTGCCAGCAGTACGCCACTAGCGGGGACCACAGATACGCAGTATTTT. It encodes CASSTPLAGTTDTQYF.